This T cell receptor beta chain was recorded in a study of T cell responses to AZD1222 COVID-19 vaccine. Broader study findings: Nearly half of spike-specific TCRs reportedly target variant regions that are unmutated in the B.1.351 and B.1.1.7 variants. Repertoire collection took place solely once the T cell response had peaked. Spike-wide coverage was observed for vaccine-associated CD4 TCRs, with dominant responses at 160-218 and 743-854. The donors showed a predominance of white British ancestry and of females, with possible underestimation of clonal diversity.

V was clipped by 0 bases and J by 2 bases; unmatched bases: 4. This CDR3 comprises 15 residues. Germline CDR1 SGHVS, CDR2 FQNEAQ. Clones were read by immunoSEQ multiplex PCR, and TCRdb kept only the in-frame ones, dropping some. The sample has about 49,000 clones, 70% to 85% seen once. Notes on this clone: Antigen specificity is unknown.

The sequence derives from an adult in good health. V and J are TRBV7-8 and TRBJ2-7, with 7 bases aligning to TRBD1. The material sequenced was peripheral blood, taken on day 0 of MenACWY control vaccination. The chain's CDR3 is CASSLAGQKTYEQYF. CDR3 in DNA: TGTGCCAGCAGCTTAGCGGGACAGAAGACCTACGAGCAGTACTTC.